Presented here are 24 T cell receptor beta chains from one specimen sequenced in a study of blood T cell repertoires in COVID-19. The repertoire was sequenced with immunoSEQ multiplex PCR; TCRdb's copy has only in-frame clones and lacks some. Counted here are over 11,000 clones, over 80% occurring once; the ten biggest clones make up 5% to 6.5%. Source material: peripheral blood. These receptors came from a human donor in a cohort sampled during active COVID-19.

This chain uses TRBV13 with TRBJ2-3; a weak D match, TRBD2 (6 bases). V was pared by 3 bases and J by 2 bases, with 21 bases between. This CDR3 comprises 18 residues. Per the germline V gene, CDR1 is PRHDT and CDR2 is FYEKMQ (reference sequence). CDR3 DNA: TGTGCCAGCAGCTTGTCCCATGGCGGAGGGCCGAACACAGATACGCAGTATTTT. As protein: CASSLSHGGGPNTDTQYF. The full variable domain, with the rest looked up from reference TRBV13 and TRBJ2-3, is AAGVIQSPRHLIKEKRETATLKCYPIPRHDTVYWYQQGPGQDPQFLISFYEKMQSDKGSIPDRFSAQQFSDYHSELNMSSLELGDSALYFCASSLSHGGGPNTDTQYFGPGTRLTVL.

The genes are TRBV6-6 and TRBJ2-2; 11 bases map to TRBD2. The CDR3 is 15 residues long. Germline trimming cut 6 bases from V and 7 bases from J; bases unmatched to any gene: 7. Germline CDR1 and CDR2: MNHNY and SVGAGI (reference sequence). CDR3 protein: CASRILAGDIGELFF. The CDR3 DNA reads TGTGCCAGCAGAATACTAGCGGGAGATATCGGGGAGCTGTTTTTT.

This chain uses TRBV12-3 or TRBV12-4 with TRBJ2-7; D uncertain. The CDR3 contains 11 residues. V shed 6 bases and J shed 7 bases, with 10 bases lying between them. The CDR3 DNA reads as TGTGCCAGCAGCCCCGCACTTGAGCAGTACTTC. This encodes CASSPALEQYF.

The chain recombines TRBV28 with TRBJ2-7; 8 nucleotides match TRBD1. Trimming at V came to 6 bases and at J to 3 bases, leaving 7 bases not matched to a gene. The length of the CDR3 is 14 residues. CDR1 MDHEN and CDR2 SYDVKM come from the germline V gene. This CDR3 is CASRGVGQGYEQYF. The DNA for the CDR3 is TGTGCCAGCAGGGGGGTCGGACAGGGCTACGAGCAGTACTTC.

The chain is built from TRBV6-5 and TRBJ1-2, with TRBD1 matching 9 bases. The CDR3 length is 13 residues. Unmatched junction bases numbered 4, after V lost 2 bases and J lost 9 bases. Germline V gene sequence: CDR1 MNHEY, CDR2 SVGAGI. The CDR3 loop is CASSYEQGASYTF. The CDR3 bases are TGTGCCAGCAGTTACGAACAGGGGGCAAGCTACACCTTC.

This sequence joins TRBV5-1 and TRBJ2-7; D perhaps matches TRBD2 (5 bases). This CDR3 has 13 amino acids. Trimming left V 6 bases short and J 2 bases short, with 12 bases between. Germline V gene lookup returns CDR1 SGHRS and CDR2 YFSETQ. The CDR3 coding sequence is TGCGCCAGCAACCTCGGGGATACCTACGAGCAGTACTTC. This encodes CASNLGDTYEQYF.

The count of this clone is one. The chain recombines TRBV6-5 with TRBJ2-1; possible D gene TRBD2, 7 bases. With 6 bases removed from V and 2 bases from J, the gap between germline ends came to 11 bases. The germline V gene has CDR1 MNHEY and CDR2 SVGAGI. The CDR3 extends over 14 amino acids. CDR3 DNA sequence: TGTGCCAGCAGCAAGGGGGGGACCTACAATGAGCAGTTCTTC. Translated, it gives CASSKGGTYNEQFF.

The gene calls are TRBV7-3 and TRBJ2-3; the match to TRBD1 covers 12 bases. CDR1 and CDR2 (germline): SGHTA, FQGTGA. The V gene end was trimmed by 4 bases and the J gene end by 10 bases; junction bases not matched to a gene: 12. CDR3 length: 16 amino acids. The CDR3 nucleotides are TGTGCCAGCAGCTCGCCGGGGACAGGGGGCGTTATCCCGCAGTATTTT. Amino acid sequence: CASSSPGTGGVIPQYF.

This clone came up once. The chain links TRBV7-9 to TRBJ2-7; a weak D match, TRBD1 (6 bases). Deletions cut 3 bases from V and 4 bases from J, with 25 bases between. The CDR3 sequence is 18 residues long. Germline V gene data show CDR1 as SEHNR and CDR2 as FQNEAQ (reference sequence). The CDR3 coding sequence is TGTGCCAGCAGCTTGCCCCTCACCTTGGGGGCCTTACCTTACGAGCAGTACTTC. Amino acid sequence: CASSLPLTLGALPYEQYF. The whole variable domain, filled in from reference TRBV7-9 and TRBJ2-7, reads DTGVSQNPRHKITKRGQNVTFRCDPISEHNRLYWYRQTLGQGPEFLTYFQNEAQLEKSRLLSDRFSAERPKGSFSTLEIQRTEQGDSAMYLCASSLPLTLGALPYEQYFGPGTRLTVT.

V is TRBV5-1 and J is TRBJ2-1, with 9 bases identical to TRBD1. The J segment lost 4 bases and the V segment lost 3 bases, leaving 11 bases of the junction unmatched. This CDR3 contains 17 residues. Germline V gene lookup returns CDR1 SGHRS and CDR2 YFSETQ. CDR3 loop: CASSWTGASIIYNEQFF. The CDR3 DNA follows: TGCGCCAGCAGCTGGACAGGGGCGAGCATAATTTACAATGAGCAGTTCTTC.

The chain carries TRBV11-1 and TRBJ2-7; no firm D call. The ends were cut back, 5 bases at V and 5 bases at J, with 10 bases in the middle. CDR1 SGHAT and CDR2 FQDESV come from the germline V gene (reference sequence). The CDR3 contains 12 residues. The CDR3 nucleotides read TGTGCCAGCAGCCAAATCAGGAACGAGCAGTACTTC. Its protein is CASSQIRNEQYF.

The chain is built from TRBV5-1 and TRBJ1-1; TRBD1 might be the D (5 bases). CDR1 is SGHRS, CDR2 YFSETQ, per germline. Trimming removed 4 bases from V and 6 bases from J, with 13 bases in between. The CDR3 loop spans 13 amino acids. The CDR3: CASSTGAGAEAFF. The CDR3 region has the DNA TGCGCCAGCAGCACCGGTGCGGGGGCTGAAGCTTTCTTT. The full variable domain, in which reference TRBV5-1 and TRBJ1-1 provide the parts outside the CDR3, is KAGVTQTPRYLIKTRGQQVTLSCSPISGHRSVSWYQQTPGQGLQFLFEYFSETQRNKGNFPGRFSGRQFSNSRSEMNVSTLELGDSALYLCASSTGAGAEAFFGQGTRLTVV.

The chain is built from TRBV10-3 and TRBJ2-1, with 12 bases fitting TRBD2. CDR1 and CDR2 from the germline V gene are ENHRY and SYGVKD. J lost 10 bases, V lost 10 bases, and 8 bases had no gene match. The CDR3 contains 13 residues. CDR3 DNA sequence: TGTGCCACCAGACTAGCGGGAGCACAAGAGCAGTTCTTC. Its translation is CATRLAGAQEQFF.

This chain links TRBV30 with TRBJ1-2, with TRBD1 identical over 12 bases. CDR1 is GTSNPN, CDR2 SVGIG, per germline (reference sequence). The CDR3 extends over 14 amino acids. V lost 3 bases, J lost 5 bases, and 4 bases stayed unmatched. Here the CDR3 DNA reads TGTGCCTGGAGAGGGGGACAGGGGGCATATGGCTACACCTTC. Protein sequence: CAWRGGQGAYGYTF.

V usage is TRBV5-1 and J usage is TRBJ2-7; 7 nucleotides align to TRBD1. Germline V gene sequence: CDR1 SGHRS, CDR2 YFSETQ. J gave up 1 base and V 8 bases, and 12 bases lay outside the gene matches. The CDR3 covers 15 residues. The CDR3 protein is CASRPGQHPSYEQYF. Written as DNA, the CDR3 is TGCGCCAGTCGACCGGGACAGCACCCATCCTACGAGCAGTACTTC.

The chain carries TRBV2 and TRBJ2-1; TRBD2 matches at 13 bases. The CDR3 extends over 15 amino acids. The J segment lost 8 bases and the V segment lost 6 bases, leaving 7 bases of the junction unmatched. CDR1 is SNHLY and CDR2 is FYNNEI in the germline V gene. CDR3 bases: TGTGCCAGCAGGGGACTAGCGGGACACGACGATGAGCAGTTCTTC. This encodes CASRGLAGHDDEQFF.

The V gene is TRBV27, the J gene TRBJ2-7; 8 bases are a match to TRBD1. Germline lookup yields CDR1 MNHEY and CDR2 SMNVEV (reference sequence). The CDR3 totals 15 residues. V shed 2 bases, J shed 1 base, and the junction held 4 bases outside the gene matches. The CDR3 coding sequence is TGTGCCAGCAGTTTAATGGGACAGGCGTCCTACGAGCAGTACTTC. Translation gives CASSLMGQASYEQYF.

CDR3 DNA: TGCGCCAGCAGCTTGGCTGGGACAGATGCCCACGGCTACACCTTC. It specifies CASSLAGTDAHGYTF. V and J are TRBV5-1 and TRBJ1-2; the match to TRBD1 covers 7 bases. V was pared by 0 bases and J by 8 bases, with 10 bases of the junction left unmatched. CDR1 is SGHRS, CDR2 YFSETQ, per germline. The CDR3 loop spans 15 amino acids. The full variable domain, in which reference TRBV5-1 and TRBJ1-2 provide the parts outside the CDR3, is KAGVTQTPRYLIKTRGQQVTLSCSPISGHRSVSWYQQTPGQGLQFLFEYFSETQRNKGNFPGRFSGRQFSNSRSEMNVSTLELGDSALYLCASSLAGTDAHGYTFGSGTRLTVV.

The gene calls are TRBV5-8 and TRBJ2-2, with TRBD2 identical over 9 bases. This CDR3 region has 15 residues. The ends lost 2 bases at V and 3 bases at J; junction bases unmatched: 2. Germline V gene lookup returns CDR1 SGHTS and CDR2 YDEGEE. The CDR3 sequence: CASSLAGGYTGELFF. The CDR3 DNA sequence: TGTGCCAGCAGCTTAGCGGGAGGATACACCGGGGAGCTGTTTTTT.

In DNA form, the CDR3 reads TGTGCCAGCAACGACAGGCACGGGGAGCAGTACTTC. Translated: CASNDRHGEQYF. The rearrangement joins TRBV12-3 or TRBV12-4 to TRBJ2-7, with TRBD1 as a possible D gene (6 bases). There are 12 residues in the CDR3. Trimming removed 7 bases from V and 7 bases from J, with 14 bases in between.

The CDR3 reads CSASGSRDRGRGQPQHF. The CDR3 DNA sequence: TGCAGTGCTAGTGGATCCCGTGACAGGGGGCGAGGTCAGCCCCAGCATTTT. The rearrangement uses TRBV20-1 and TRBJ1-5, with 10 bases matching TRBD1. The CDR3 length is 17 residues. Germline CDR1 DFQATT, CDR2 SNEGSKA (reference sequence). Losses at the gene ends were 3 bases for V and 6 bases for J; bases not matched to a gene: 14.

V usage is TRBV7-8 and J usage is TRBJ2-3, with 7 bases that match TRBD1. Germline trimming cut 2 bases from V and 6 bases from J; bases unmatched to any gene: 8. The V gene's germline CDR1 is SGHVS and CDR2 FQNEAQ. The CDR3 contains 15 residues. CDR3 DNA: TGTGCCAGCAGCTTACCACAGGGGCACATCGATACGCAGTATTTT. Protein: CASSLPQGHIDTQYF.

The chain carries TRBV4-2 and TRBJ1-6; 7 bases match TRBD1. CDR3 length equals 16 residues. With 0 bases clipped from V and 13 bases from J, the junction kept 12 bases outside the gene matches. Germline loops: CDR1 LGHNA, CDR2 YNFKEQ. The CDR3 nucleotides are TGTGCCAGCAGCCAAGAGATATGGGACAGTGTGAAGCCCCTCCACTTT. Translation: CASSQEIWDSVKPLHF.

This clone was recorded only once. The V call is TRBV30, the J call TRBJ2-3; 12 positions match TRBD1. The CDR3 runs 15 residues. Germline values: CDR1 GTSNPN, CDR2 SVGIG (reference sequence). With 4 bases clipped from V and 7 bases from J, the junction kept 9 bases outside the gene matches. The DNA for the CDR3 is TGTGCCTGGAATACCGGGACAGGGGGCTCGAATACGCAGTATTTT. It encodes CAWNTGTGGSNTQYF.